The next 5 T cell receptor beta chains were all read from a single sample in a study of CD8 T cells in ankylosing spondylitis. MiXCR, applied by TCRdb to the 5' RACE reads, yields one record per CDR3 protein. Of approximately 9,000 distinct CDR3 sequences listed, roughly 3.9% are singletons. Sequencing input: blood, either unsorted or a sorted T cell fraction (not recorded which). Every receptor here comes from a female donor with ankylosing spondylitis or in good health (not recorded which).

By proportion, this clonotype is medium-sized. This rearrangement joins TRBV9 to TRBJ2-7; 7 nucleotides align to TRBD1. CDR1 and CDR2 (germline): SGDLS, YYNGEE. The CDR3 loop spans 15 amino acids. V lost 0 bases and J lost 4; bases outside the gene matches: 7. The CDR3 sequence: CASSVAEGAQYEQYF. The CDR3 bases are TGTGCCAGCAGCGTAGCTGAGGGGGCTCAATACGAGCAGTACTTC.

This clonotype appeared many times. This chain uses TRBV9 with TRBJ2-7; D unclear. The CDR3 spans 14 residues. The germline gives CDR1 SGDLS, CDR2 YYNGEE. The V gene lost 4 bases and the J gene lost 2 bases, with 13 bases spanning the gap. CDR3 sequence: CASSPPAVPYEQYF. CDR3 coding DNA: TGTGCCAGCAGCCCCCCGGCGGTCCCCTACGAGCAGTACTTC.

The chain recombines TRBV9 with TRBJ2-5, with D possibly being TRBD1 (5 bases). Trimming stripped 2 bases from V and 5 bases from J, with 13 bases between. Germline lookup yields CDR1 SGDLS and CDR2 YYNGEE. The CDR3 has 14 residues. The CDR3 nucleotides are TGTGCCAGCAGCGTCAGCAGGGATTGGGAGACCCAGTACTTC. Amino acid sequence: CASSVSRDWETQYF.

Sample share makes this clonotype medium-sized (0.01 to 0.1%). This chain connects TRBV9 to TRBJ1-1; D remains unclear. V dropped 4 bases and J dropped 4 bases, with 14 bases sitting between them. Germline loops: CDR1 SGDLS, CDR2 YYNGEE. The CDR3 covers 14 residues. CDR3 nucleotide sequence: TGTGCCAGCAGCCGAACTCCCTGGGGCACTGAAGCTTTCTTT. This encodes CASSRTPWGTEAFF.

Many counts were recorded for this clonotype. The genes are TRBV9 and TRBJ2-7, with 10 bases lining up with TRBD1. The germline gives CDR1 SGDLS, CDR2 YYNGEE. The CDR3 is 16 amino acids. Trimming cost V 0 bases and J 2 bases; bases outside gene matches: 5. DNA of the CDR3: TGTGCCAGCAGCGTAGATGGCGGGACAGGGGCCTACGAGCAGTACTTC. Translation: CASSVDGGTGAYEQYF.